The present entry profiles one T cell receptor beta chain with its context. Antigen specificity is unknown. This sample was taken from a study of T-cell reconstitution after alpha-beta-depleted transplantation in children. Study observations and caveats: Several hundred graft clones that had expanded were reportedly the source of alpha-beta T cells about two months after transplant. The origin of high day-60 TCRbeta diversity in some patients lay in surviving recipient T cells and thymic progenitors. Among T cells one year after transplant, newly produced cells accounted for most counts and diversity.

Unique molecular identifiers were incorporated during preparation of the TCRbeta library. TCRdb processed the PCR reads anew with MiXCR; each CDR3 protein has one entry. The sample has 400,000 to 550,000 distinct CDR3 sequences; about 10% are singletons. The source material was PBMCs, sampled before TCRalphabeta/CD19-depleted stem cell transplant. The sequence was collected from a child aged 2 to 10 with inherited bone marrow failure, due to receive a stem cell transplant.

CDR3 nucleotides: TGTGCCAGCAGTTTAAAAGGGCATCAGTACTTC. Translation: CASSLKGHQYF. The chain is built from TRBV28 and TRBJ2-4; D is unresolved. The V gene's germline CDR1 is MDHEN and CDR2 SYDVKM. Deletions cut 2 bases from V and 12 bases from J, with 8 bases between. This CDR3 has 11 residues.